These 10 T cell receptor beta chains share one sample of origin, sequenced in a study of identical twins. TCRdb re-called the 5' RACE reads through MiXCR, storing one row per CDR3 protein. The sample has under 250,000 distinct CDR3 sequences; 7.5% are singletons. The same specimen was also included in a second study, on yellow fever vaccine responses in identical twins.

The specimen sequenced was CD8+ T cells sorted from blood. The receptors derive from a woman younger than 35 in good health.

The chain uses TRBV15 and TRBJ2-5; D is unclear. V was clipped by 0 bases and J by 1 base, with 6 bases between them. Looked up from germline, CDR1 is LNHNV and CDR2 is YYDKDF (reference sequence). The CDR3 runs 14 residues. The CDR3 sequence: CATSRDGSQETQYF. The CDR3 bases are TGTGCCACCAGCAGAGATGGCAGCCAAGAGACCCAGTACTTC. Based on the CDR3 plus reference TRBV15 and TRBJ2-5, the full variable domain is DAMVIQNPRYQVTQFGKPVTLSCSQTLNHNVMYWYQQKSSQAPKLLFHYYDKDFNNEADTPDNFQSRRPNTSFCFLDIRSPGLGDTAMYLCATSRDGSQETQYFGPGTRLLVL.

This clonotype was picked up a small number of times. The V gene is TRBV4-1, the J gene TRBJ2-2, with TRBD1 matching 9 bases. The length of the CDR3 is 16 residues. V dropped 4 bases and J dropped 2; count of bases not matched to a gene: 5. The germline CDR1 and CDR2 sequences are MGHRA and YSYEKL. CDR3 in amino acids: CASSPGQGPNTGELFF. DNA for the CDR3: TGCGCCAGCAGCCCGGGACAGGGACCAAACACCGGGGAGCTGTTTTTT.

This clonotype was counted many times. The rearrangement uses TRBV10-3 and TRBJ2-7; 9 bases map to TRBD2. Germline V gene sequence: CDR1 ENHRY, CDR2 SYGVKD. This CDR3 contains 16 residues. The V gene end was trimmed by 10 bases and the J gene end by 2 bases; junction bases not matched to a gene: 15. CDR3 coding DNA: TGTGCCACCGCCTCAACTATAGCGGGGGACCCCTACGAGCAGTACTTC. Translated: CATASTIAGDPYEQYF.

This clonotype was observed a handful of times. The rearrangement joins TRBV29-1 to TRBJ1-2; tentative D call: TRBD1 (5 bases). Germline CDR1 reads SQVTM; CDR2 reads ANQGSEA. This CDR3 comprises 13 residues. V lost 6 bases, J lost 0 bases, and 11 bases lay in between. The CDR3 sequence is CSVGGDANYGYTF. In nucleotides, the CDR3 is TGCAGCGTGGGGGGTGATGCTAACTATGGCTACACCTTC.

This clonotype appeared many times. This chain connects TRBV5-6 to TRBJ2-7, with 13 bases aligning to TRBD2. There are 16 residues in the CDR3. V shed 3 bases and J 1 base; nucleotides not matched to a gene: 4. Germline assignment: CDR1 SGHDT and CDR2 YYEEEE. DNA for the CDR3: TGTGCCAGCAGCTCTACGGGACTAGCGGGATCCTACGAGCAGTACTTC. Translation: CASSSTGLAGSYEQYF. The full variable domain, completed using reference TRBV5-6 and TRBJ2-7, is DAGVTQSPTHLIKTRGQQVTLRCSPKSGHDTVSWYQQALGQGPQFIFQYYEEEERQRGNFPDRFSGHQFPNYSSELNVNALLLGDSALYLCASSSTGLAGSYEQYFGPGTRLTVT.

J is TRBJ2-7 and V is TRBV5-1, with a tentative D call TRBD2 (6 bases). V was cut by 1 base and J by 6 bases, with 20 bases left in between. CDR1 SGHRS and CDR2 YFSETQ come from the germline V gene. The CDR3 loop spans 16 amino acids. In nucleotides, the CDR3 is TGCGCCAGCAGCTTGAATAGGGCGGGGCCGGGGTCCGAGCAGTACTTC. Protein product: CASSLNRAGPGSEQYF.

The chain recombines TRBV12-3 or TRBV12-4 with TRBJ2-3; TRBD2 matches at 10 bases. J lost 2 bases, V lost 6 bases, and 8 bases had no gene match. CDR3 length: 16 residues. The CDR3 is CASRILAGEHTDTQYF. The CDR3 DNA follows: TGTGCCAGCAGAATTCTAGCGGGGGAGCACACAGATACGCAGTATTTT.

In its sample, this clonotype was seen many times. Written as DNA, the CDR3 is TGTGCCAGCTCACCACCGGGCAACACCGGGGAGCTGTTTTTT. This translates into CASSPPGNTGELFF. The chain uses TRBV18 and TRBJ2-2; D is unresolved. From germline, CDR1 is KGHSH and CDR2 LQKENI. V dropped 0 bases and J dropped 2 bases, with 4 bases sitting between them. The CDR3 is 14 amino acids.

This clonotype has ten or more counts. The chain uses TRBV3-1 and TRBJ2-5; no clear D. The CDR3 has 16 residues. Trimming took off 1 base at V and 1 base at J, with 13 bases between the two ends. The germline gives CDR1 LGHDT, CDR2 YNNKEL (reference sequence). The CDR3 protein is CASSQGYTWPQETQYF. CDR3 DNA sequence: TGTGCCAGCAGCCAAGGTTACACATGGCCCCAAGAGACCCAGTACTTC.

This clonotype has a handful of counts. This chain uses TRBV6-1 with TRBJ1-1; no clear D. V was cut by 4 bases and J by 0 bases, with 9 bases left in between. The germline V gene has CDR1 MNHNS and CDR2 SASEGT. The CDR3 spans 14 residues. The CDR3 sequence: CASSARAVNTEAFF. The CDR3, as DNA: TGTGCCAGCAGTGCCCGGGCGGTGAACACTGAAGCTTTCTTT.